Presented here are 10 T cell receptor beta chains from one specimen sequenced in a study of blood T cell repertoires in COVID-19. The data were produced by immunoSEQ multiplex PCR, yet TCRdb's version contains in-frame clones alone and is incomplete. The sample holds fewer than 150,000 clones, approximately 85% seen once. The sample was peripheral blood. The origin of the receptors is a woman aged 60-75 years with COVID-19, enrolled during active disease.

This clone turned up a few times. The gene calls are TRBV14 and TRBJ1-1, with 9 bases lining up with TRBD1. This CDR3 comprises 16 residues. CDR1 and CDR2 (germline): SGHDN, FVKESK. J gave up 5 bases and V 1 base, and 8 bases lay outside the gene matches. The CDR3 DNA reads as TGTGCCAGCAGCCAAGCTAGGTACAGGGGGCGAACTGAAGCTTTCTTT. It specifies CASSQARYRGRTEAFF.

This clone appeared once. In nucleotides, the CDR3 is TGTGCCAGCAGTGAAGCCGGGACAGGGCCCTACGAGCAGTACTTC. Translating it yields CASSEAGTGPYEQYF. The gene calls are TRBV6-1 and TRBJ2-7, with 9 bases identical to TRBD1. CDR1 and CDR2 (germline): MNHNS, SASEGT. The CDR3 covers 15 residues. The trim removed 0 bases at V and 2 bases at J, leaving 2 bases unmatched.

Written as DNA, the CDR3 is TGTGCCAGTAGTATAGCGAGGCAGCCCCAGCATTTT. Protein sequence: CASSIARQPQHF. This rearrangement joins TRBV19 to TRBJ1-5; D is unclear. The germline V gene has CDR1 LNHDA and CDR2 SQIVND (reference sequence). The germline V and J ends were trimmed by 1 base and 7 bases, with 5 bases remaining between them. This CDR3 has 12 residues.

DNA for the CDR3: TGTGCCAGCAGCTTAGCACCCGGGACAGAGACCGGGGAGCAGTACTTC. Its translation is CASSLAPGTETGEQYF. This chain uses TRBV7-8 with TRBJ2-7; the match to TRBD1 covers 7 bases. The CDR3 runs to 16 residues. Per the germline V gene, CDR1 is SGHVS and CDR2 is FQNEAQ. The V and J ends lost 0 bases and 7 bases, in that order; junction bases with no gene match: 12.

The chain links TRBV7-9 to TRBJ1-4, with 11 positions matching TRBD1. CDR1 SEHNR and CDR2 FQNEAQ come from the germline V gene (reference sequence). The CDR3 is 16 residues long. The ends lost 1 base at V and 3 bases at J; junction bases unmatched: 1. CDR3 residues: CASSLGTGGSNEKLFF. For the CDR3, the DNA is TGTGCCAGCAGCTTAGGGACAGGGGGCTCTAATGAAAAACTGTTTTTT.

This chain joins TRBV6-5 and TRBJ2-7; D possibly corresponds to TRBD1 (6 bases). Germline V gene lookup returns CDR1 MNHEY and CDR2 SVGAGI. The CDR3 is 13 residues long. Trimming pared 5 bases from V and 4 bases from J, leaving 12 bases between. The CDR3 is CASSPAGDYEQYF. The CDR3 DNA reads TGTGCCAGCAGTCCGGCAGGGGATTACGAGCAGTACTTC.

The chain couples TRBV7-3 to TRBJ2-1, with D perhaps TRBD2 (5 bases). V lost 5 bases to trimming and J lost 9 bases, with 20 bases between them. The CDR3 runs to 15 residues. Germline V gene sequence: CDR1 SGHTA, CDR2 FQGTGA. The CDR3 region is CASSPRAGGLGEQFF. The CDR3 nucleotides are TGTGCCAGCAGCCCCCGGGCGGGCGGCTTGGGTGAGCAGTTCTTC.

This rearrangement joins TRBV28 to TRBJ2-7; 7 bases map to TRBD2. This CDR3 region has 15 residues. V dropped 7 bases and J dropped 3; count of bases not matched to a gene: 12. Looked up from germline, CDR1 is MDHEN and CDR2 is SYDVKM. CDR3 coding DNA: TGTGCCAGCAACCCGTCAGGGAGGGAAATCTACGAGCAGTACTTC. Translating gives CASNPSGREIYEQYF.

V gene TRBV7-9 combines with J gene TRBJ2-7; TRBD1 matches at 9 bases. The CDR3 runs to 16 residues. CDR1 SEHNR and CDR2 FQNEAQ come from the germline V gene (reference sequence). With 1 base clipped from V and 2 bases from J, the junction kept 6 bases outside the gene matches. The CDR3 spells CASSLGRTGAPYEQYF. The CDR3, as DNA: TGTGCCAGCAGCTTAGGTAGGACAGGGGCGCCCTACGAGCAGTACTTC.

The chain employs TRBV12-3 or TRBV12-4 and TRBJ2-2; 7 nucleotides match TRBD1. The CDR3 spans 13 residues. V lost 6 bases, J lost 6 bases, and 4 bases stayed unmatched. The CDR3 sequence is CASRATGPGELFF. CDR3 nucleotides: TGTGCCAGCAGAGCGACAGGGCCCGGGGAGCTGTTTTTT.